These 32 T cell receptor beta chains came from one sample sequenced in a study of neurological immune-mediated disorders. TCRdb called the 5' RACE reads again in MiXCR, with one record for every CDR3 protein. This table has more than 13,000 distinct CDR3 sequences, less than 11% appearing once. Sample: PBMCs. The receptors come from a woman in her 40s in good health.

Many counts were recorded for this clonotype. CDR3 DNA sequence: TGTGCCAGCAGCCAAGATATGGGGGGCGAAACTGAAGCTTTCTTT. Its protein is CASSQDMGGETEAFF. The V call is TRBV3-1, the J call TRBJ1-1; tentative D call: TRBD1 (6 bases). Trimming pared 0 bases from V and 5 bases from J, leaving 13 bases between. Germline CDR1 LGHDT, CDR2 YNNKEL (reference sequence). CDR3 length equals 15 residues.

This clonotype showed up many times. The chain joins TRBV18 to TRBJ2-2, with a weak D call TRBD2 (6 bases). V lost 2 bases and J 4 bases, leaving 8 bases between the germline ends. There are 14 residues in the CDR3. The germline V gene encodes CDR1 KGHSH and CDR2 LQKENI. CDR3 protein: CASSPKGGTGELFF. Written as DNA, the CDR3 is TGTGCCAGCTCACCAAAGGGAGGCACCGGGGAGCTGTTTTTT.

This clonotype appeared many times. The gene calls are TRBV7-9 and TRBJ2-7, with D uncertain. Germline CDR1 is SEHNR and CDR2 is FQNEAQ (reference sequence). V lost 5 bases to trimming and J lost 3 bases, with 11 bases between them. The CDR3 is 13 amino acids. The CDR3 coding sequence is TGTGCCAGCAGCCACCTGACGGGCTACGAGCAGTACTTC. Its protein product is CASSHLTGYEQYF.

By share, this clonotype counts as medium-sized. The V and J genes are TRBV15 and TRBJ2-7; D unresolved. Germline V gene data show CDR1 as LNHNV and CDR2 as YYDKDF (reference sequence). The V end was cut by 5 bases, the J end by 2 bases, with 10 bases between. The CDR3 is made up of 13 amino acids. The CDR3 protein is CATSSPETYEQYF. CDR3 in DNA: TGTGCCACCAGCTCCCCTGAAACCTACGAGCAGTACTTC.

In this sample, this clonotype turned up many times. This chain's CDR3 is CASSGGDRGPYGYTF. CDR3 in DNA: TGCGCCAGCAGCGGAGGGGACAGGGGGCCCTATGGCTACACCTTC. The chain links TRBV5-1 to TRBJ1-2; 12 bases are a match to TRBD1. From germline, CDR1 is SGHRS and CDR2 YFSETQ. V lost 4 bases and J lost 4; bases outside the gene matches: 5. CDR3 length: 15 amino acids.

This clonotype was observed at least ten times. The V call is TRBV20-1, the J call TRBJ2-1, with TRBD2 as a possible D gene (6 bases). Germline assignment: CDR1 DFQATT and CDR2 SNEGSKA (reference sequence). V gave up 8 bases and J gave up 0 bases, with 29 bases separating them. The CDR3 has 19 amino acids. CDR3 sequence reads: CSFQPHRTLGLSSYNEQFF. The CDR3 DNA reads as TGCAGTTTCCAACCCCACCGGACTTTGGGACTGAGCTCCTACAATGAGCAGTTCTTC.

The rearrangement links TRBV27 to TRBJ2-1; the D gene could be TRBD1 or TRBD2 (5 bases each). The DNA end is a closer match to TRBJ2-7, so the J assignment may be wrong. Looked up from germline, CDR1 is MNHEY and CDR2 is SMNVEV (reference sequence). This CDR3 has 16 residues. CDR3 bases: TGTGCCAGCAGTCCATCACCCGGGACGGGAACCTACGAGCAGTACTTC. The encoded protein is CASSPSPGTGTYEQYF.

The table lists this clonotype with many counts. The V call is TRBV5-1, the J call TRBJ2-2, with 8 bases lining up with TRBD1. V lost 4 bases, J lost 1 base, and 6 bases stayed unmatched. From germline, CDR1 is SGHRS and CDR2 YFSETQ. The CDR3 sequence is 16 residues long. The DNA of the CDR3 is TGCGCCAGCAGCCTTCGGACAGGGATGAACACCGGGGAGCTGTTTTTT. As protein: CASSLRTGMNTGELFF.

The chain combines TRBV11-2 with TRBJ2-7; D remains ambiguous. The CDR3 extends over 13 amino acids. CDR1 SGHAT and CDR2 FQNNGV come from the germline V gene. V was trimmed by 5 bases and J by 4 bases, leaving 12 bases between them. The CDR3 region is CASSPYMAYEQYF. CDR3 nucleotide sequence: TGTGCCAGCAGCCCATACATGGCATACGAGCAGTACTTC. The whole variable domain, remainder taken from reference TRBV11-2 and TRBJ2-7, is EAGVAQSPRYKIIEKRQSVAFWCNPISGHATLYWYQQILGQGPKLLIQFQNNGVVDDSQLPKDRFSAERLKGVDSTLKIQPAKLEDSAVYLCASSPYMAYEQYFGPGTRLTVT.

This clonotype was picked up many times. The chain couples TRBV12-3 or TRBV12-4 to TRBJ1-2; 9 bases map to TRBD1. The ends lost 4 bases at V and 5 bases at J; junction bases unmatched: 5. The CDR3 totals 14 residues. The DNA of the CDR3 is TGTGCCAGCAGTTCCGGGACAGGGTCTTATGGCTACACCTTC. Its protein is CASSSGTGSYGYTF.

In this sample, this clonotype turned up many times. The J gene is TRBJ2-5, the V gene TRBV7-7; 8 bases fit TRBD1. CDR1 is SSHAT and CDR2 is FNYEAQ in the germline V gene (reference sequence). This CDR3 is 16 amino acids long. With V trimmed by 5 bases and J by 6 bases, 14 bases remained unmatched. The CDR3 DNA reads TGTGCCAGCAGCGCGACTACCCGCGGACAGGGCCAGACCCAGTACTTC. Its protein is CASSATTRGQGQTQYF.

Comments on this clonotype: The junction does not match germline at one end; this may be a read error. The CDR3 DNA is TGTGCCAGCTCCCCCGGCACAGATACGCGGTATTTT. Protein: CASSPGTDTRYF. The chain joins TRBV28 to TRBJ2-3; D ambiguous. The CDR3 extends over 12 amino acids. CDR1 is MDHEN and CDR2 is SYDVKM in the germline V gene.

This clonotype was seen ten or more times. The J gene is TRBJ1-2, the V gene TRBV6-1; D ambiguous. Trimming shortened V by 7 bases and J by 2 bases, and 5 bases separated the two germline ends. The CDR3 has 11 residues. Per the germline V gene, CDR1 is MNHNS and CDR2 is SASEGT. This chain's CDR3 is CASIYNYGYTF. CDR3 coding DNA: TGTGCCAGCATCTACAACTATGGCTACACCTTC.

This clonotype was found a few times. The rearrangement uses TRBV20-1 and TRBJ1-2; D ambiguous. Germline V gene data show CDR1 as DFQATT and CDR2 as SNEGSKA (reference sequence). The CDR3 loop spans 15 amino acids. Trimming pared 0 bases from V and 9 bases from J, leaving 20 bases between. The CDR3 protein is CSARDIGGSIYRYTF. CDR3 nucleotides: TGCAGTGCTAGAGATATTGGTGGGTCTATATATCGCTACACCTTC.

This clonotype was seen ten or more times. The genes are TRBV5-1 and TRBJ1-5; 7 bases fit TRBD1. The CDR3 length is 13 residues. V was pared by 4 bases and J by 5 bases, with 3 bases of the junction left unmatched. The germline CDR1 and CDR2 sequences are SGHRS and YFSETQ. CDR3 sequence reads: CASSNGQDQPQHF. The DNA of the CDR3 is TGCGCCAGCAGCAACGGACAGGATCAGCCCCAGCATTTT.

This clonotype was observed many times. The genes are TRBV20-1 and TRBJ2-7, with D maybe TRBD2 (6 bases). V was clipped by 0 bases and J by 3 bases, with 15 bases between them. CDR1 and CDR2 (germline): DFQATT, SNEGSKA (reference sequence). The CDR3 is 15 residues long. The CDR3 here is CSARDVRRGGYEQYF. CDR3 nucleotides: TGCAGTGCTAGAGATGTGAGGAGGGGCGGCTACGAGCAGTACTTC.

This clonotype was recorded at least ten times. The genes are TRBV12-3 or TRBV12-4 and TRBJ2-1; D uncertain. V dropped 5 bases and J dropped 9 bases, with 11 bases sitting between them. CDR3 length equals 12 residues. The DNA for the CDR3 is TGTGCCAGCAGTGTTCAGCTACCTGAGCAGTTCTTC. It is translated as CASSVQLPEQFF.

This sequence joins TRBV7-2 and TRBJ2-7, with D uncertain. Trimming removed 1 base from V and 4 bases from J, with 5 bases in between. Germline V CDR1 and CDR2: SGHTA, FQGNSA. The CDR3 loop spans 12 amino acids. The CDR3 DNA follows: TGTGCCAGCAGCTTAGAGGCTTACGAGCAGTACTTC. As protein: CASSLEAYEQYF.

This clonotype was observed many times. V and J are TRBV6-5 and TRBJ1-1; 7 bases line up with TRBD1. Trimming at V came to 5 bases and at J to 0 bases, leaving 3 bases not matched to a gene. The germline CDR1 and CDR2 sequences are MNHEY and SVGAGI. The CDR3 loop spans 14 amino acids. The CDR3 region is CASSPDRVNTEAFF. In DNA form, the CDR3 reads TGTGCCAGCAGTCCCGACAGGGTGAACACTGAAGCTTTCTTT.

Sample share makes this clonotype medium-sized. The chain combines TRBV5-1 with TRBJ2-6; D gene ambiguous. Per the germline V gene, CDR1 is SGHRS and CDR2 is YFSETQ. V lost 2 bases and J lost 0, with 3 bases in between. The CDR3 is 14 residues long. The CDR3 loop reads CASSFDSGANVLTF. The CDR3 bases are TGCGCCAGCAGCTTTGACTCTGGGGCCAACGTCCTGACTTTC.

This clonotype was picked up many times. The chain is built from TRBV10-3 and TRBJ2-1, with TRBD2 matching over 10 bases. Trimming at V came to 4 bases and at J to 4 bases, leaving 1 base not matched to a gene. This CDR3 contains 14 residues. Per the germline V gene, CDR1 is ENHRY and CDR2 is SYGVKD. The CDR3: CAISASGGYNEQFF. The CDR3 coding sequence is TGTGCCATCAGTGCTAGCGGGGGTTACAATGAGCAGTTCTTC.

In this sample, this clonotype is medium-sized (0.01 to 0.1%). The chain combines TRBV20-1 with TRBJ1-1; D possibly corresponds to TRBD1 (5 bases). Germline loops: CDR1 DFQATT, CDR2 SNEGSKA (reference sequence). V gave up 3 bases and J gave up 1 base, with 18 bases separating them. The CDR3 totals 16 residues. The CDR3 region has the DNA TGCAGTGCTAGCCCACCTGGGGGAACAGGGAACACTGAAGCTTTCTTT. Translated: CSASPPGGTGNTEAFF.

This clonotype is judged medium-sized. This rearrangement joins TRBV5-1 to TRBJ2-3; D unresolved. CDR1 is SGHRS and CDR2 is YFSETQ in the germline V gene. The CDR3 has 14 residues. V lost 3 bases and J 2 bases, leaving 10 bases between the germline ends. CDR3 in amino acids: CASSSDGYTDTQYF. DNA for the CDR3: TGCGCCAGCAGCTCCGACGGATACACAGATACGCAGTATTTT.

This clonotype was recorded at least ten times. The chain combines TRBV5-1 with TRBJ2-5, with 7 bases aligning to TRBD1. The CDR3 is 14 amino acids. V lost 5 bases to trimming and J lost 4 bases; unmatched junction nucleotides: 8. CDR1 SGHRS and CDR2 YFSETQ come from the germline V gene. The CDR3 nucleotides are TGCGCCAGCAGGCGACAGGGTTCGGCAGAGACCCAGTACTTC. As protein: CASRRQGSAETQYF.

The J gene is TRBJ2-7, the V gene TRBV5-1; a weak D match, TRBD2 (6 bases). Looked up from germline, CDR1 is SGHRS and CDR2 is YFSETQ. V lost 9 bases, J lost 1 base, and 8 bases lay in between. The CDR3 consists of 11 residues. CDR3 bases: TGCGCCACCGCGGGATCCTACGAGCAGTACTTC. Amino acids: CATAGSYEQYF.

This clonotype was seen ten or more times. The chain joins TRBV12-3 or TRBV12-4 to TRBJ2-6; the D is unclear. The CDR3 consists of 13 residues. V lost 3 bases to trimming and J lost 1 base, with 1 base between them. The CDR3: CASSLSGANVLTF. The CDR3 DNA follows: TGTGCCAGCAGTTTGTCTGGGGCCAACGTCCTGACTTTC.

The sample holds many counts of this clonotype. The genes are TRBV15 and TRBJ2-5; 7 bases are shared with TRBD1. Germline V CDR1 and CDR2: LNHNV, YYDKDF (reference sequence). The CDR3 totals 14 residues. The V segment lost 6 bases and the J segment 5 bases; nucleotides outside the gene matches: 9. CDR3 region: CATRDPGGWETQYF. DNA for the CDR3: TGTGCCACCAGGGACCCAGGGGGTTGGGAGACCCAGTACTTC.

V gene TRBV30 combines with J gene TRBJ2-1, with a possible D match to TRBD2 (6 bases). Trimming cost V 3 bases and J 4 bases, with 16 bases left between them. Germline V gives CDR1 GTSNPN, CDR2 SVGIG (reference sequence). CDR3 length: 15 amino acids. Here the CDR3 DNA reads TGTGCCTGGAGCGGGAGCCGGGGCAGTTACAATGAGCAGTTCTTC. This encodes CAWSGSRGSYNEQFF.

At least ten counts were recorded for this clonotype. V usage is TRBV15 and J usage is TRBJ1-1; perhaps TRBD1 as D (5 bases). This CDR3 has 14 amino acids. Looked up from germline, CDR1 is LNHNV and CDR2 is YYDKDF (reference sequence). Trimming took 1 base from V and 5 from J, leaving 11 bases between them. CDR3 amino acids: CATSRVSGRTEAFF. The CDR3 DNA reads TGTGCCACCAGCAGAGTCTCGGGACGGACTGAAGCTTTCTTT. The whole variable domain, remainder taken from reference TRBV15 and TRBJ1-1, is DAMVIQNPRYQVTQFGKPVTLSCSQTLNHNVMYWYQQKSSQAPKLLFHYYDKDFNNEADTPDNFQSRRPNTSFCFLDIRSPGLGDTAMYLCATSRVSGRTEAFFGQGTRLTVV.

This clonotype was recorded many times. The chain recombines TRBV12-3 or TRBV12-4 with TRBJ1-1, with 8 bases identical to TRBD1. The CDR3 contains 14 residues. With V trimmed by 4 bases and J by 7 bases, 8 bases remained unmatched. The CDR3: CASSSGHRGGEAFF. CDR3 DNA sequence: TGTGCCAGCAGTTCTGGTCACAGGGGGGGTGAAGCTTTCTTT.

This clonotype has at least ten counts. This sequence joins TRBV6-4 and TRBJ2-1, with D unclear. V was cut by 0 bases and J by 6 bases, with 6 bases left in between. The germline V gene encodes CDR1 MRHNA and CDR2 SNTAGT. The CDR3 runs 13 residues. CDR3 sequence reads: CASSDSDANEQFF. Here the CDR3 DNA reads TGTGCCAGCAGTGACTCGGATGCCAATGAGCAGTTCTTC.

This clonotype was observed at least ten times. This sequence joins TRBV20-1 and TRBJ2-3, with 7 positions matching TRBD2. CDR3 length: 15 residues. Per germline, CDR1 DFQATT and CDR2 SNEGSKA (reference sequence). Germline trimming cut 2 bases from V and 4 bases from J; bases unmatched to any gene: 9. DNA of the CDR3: TGCAGTGCTAGAACAGCGGGGAGGAAGTCAGATACGCAGTATTTT. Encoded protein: CSARTAGRKSDTQYF.